This TCR beta chain was retrieved from a study of CD4 T cell repertoires in COVID-19. Sequencing used immunoSEQ multiplex PCR; TCRdb keeps in-frame clones, though not all of them. The table records approximately 79,000 clones, 83% of them present only once. Whole-study results and caveats: Two or all three memory subsets shared several highly expanded SARS-CoV-2-reactive clonotypes.

Sequencing was done directly on freshly isolated, uncultured memory T cells. In the case of this clone: Antigen specificity is unknown.

The CDR3 contains 13 residues. V was shortened by 2 bases and J by 3 bases, with 7 bases between the two germline ends. The germline V gene encodes CDR1 MNHNS and CDR2 SASEGT. The source is a human donor who had COVID-19. The chain recombines TRBV6-1 with TRBJ1-2, with a tentative D call TRBD1 (5 bases). The sample consisted of CD4+ T cells from peripheral blood, taken after recovery from COVID-19. CDR3: CASSERGDYGYTF. The DNA of the CDR3 is TGTGCCAGCAGTGAAAGGGGTGACTATGGCTACACCTTC.